These 3 T cell receptor beta chains were sequenced from one sample in a study of blood T cell repertoires in COVID-19. Profiled with immunoSEQ multiplex PCR; TCRdb holds only in-frame clones, not every one. The data show some 83,000 clones, around 81% seen once. Sequencing was done on a sample of peripheral blood. These receptors came from a man of 80 years or more with acute or convalescent COVID-19.

The chain's CDR3 is CASSSRQDLTYEQYF. DNA for the CDR3: TGTGCCAGCAGTTCCAGACAGGACCTCACCTACGAGCAGTACTTC. V and J are TRBV28 and TRBJ2-7; possibly TRBD1 for D (6 bases). V dropped 4 bases and J dropped 2 bases, with 15 bases sitting between them. The CDR3 runs to 15 residues. Germline V lookup: CDR1 MDHEN, CDR2 SYDVKM.

This clone was observed a handful of times. The genes are TRBV12-3 or TRBV12-4 and TRBJ1-3, with unresolved D. With 6 bases removed from V and 0 bases from J, the gap between germline ends came to 6 bases. This CDR3 is 13 amino acids long. The CDR3 region has the DNA TGTGCCAGCAGGCCAGGCTCTGGAAACACCATATATTTT. Its translation is CASRPGSGNTIYF.

V gene TRBV5-4 combines with J gene TRBJ1-2, with 7 bases identical to TRBD1. CDR3 length equals 13 residues. Germline CDR1 and CDR2: SGHNT and YYREEE (reference sequence). Trimming removed 4 bases from V and 8 bases from J; junction bases left unmatched: 8. The CDR3 protein is CASSLAGGPGYTF. The DNA of the CDR3 is TGTGCCAGCAGCCTCGCAGGGGGGCCGGGCTACACCTTC.